A single T cell receptor (beta chain) is shown here with its context. Its target is not known. This entry comes from a study of shared clonotypes between healthy human individuals. Study outcomes and limitations: Naive CD4 clonotypes overlapped across a few donors at roughly 4.5%. Tissue TCR repertoires likely differ from these blood-only repertoires.

Deep level was the assay's run setting. Several immunoSEQ 96-well plates shared each subset's DNA, each plate a replicate. TCRdb keeps only in-frame clones here, not all; method: immunoSEQ multiplex PCR. The table has 850,000 to 1,200,000 clones, approximately 76% seen once. This clonotype was obtained from a young man in good health. The source material was memory CD4+ T cells sorted from blood. Subset indicated: CD45RA-negative fraction.

As DNA, the CDR3 is TGTGCCAGCTCACCCAGGGACTCCCCCTACAATGAGCAGTTCTTC. This translates into CASSPRDSPYNEQFF. The chain carries TRBV18 and TRBJ2-1; D is perhaps TRBD2 (6 bases). The CDR3 consists of 15 residues. V lost 3 bases and J lost 2, with 11 bases in between. The germline gives CDR1 KGHSH, CDR2 LQKENI.